Given below is one T cell receptor (beta chain) in context. The method was immunoSEQ multiplex PCR; TCRdb's version includes in-frame clones alone and lacks a portion of them. The repertoire consists of a few hundred thousand clones, with over 80% occurring once and the leading ten covering more than 8.5%. These data come from a study of blood T cell repertoires in COVID-19. The V and J ends lost 5 bases and 9 bases respectively, with 20 bases between them. Per germline, CDR1 SGHNT and CDR2 YENEEA. This CDR3 spans 15 amino acids. Sequenced input: peripheral blood. This sequence joins TRBV11-3 and TRBJ2-1; D might be TRBD2 (7 bases). The clonotype comes from a woman between 65 and 79 years old with COVID-19, enrolled during active disease. The CDR3: CASSRLAGGGGEQFF. CDR3 DNA sequence: TGTGCCAGCAGCAGATTAGCGGGTGGAGGGGGTGAGCAGTTCTTC.